This T cell receptor beta chain was captured by sequencing in a study of cytomegalovirus exposure and HLA in healthy donors. Study observations and caveats: Follow-up analysis later connected one missense variant in DCLRE1C with trimming of TCR beta V- and J-genes. DRB1 showed the most TCR associations and HLA-C the fewest in a later analysis, as rates varied by HLA locus.

The PCR had 60 Vbeta and 13 Jbeta primers. This table comes from immunoSEQ multiplex PCR, and its TCRdb copy is limited to in-frame clones, with some not included. This sample has roughly 180,000 clones, with over 70% found just once. As for this clone: Antigen: not known.

V was pared by 7 bases and J by 2 bases, with 2 bases of the junction left unmatched. The CDR3 contains 14 residues. CDR1 is MDHEN, CDR2 SYDVKM, per germline. Sequences were obtained from PBMCs. This clonotype was obtained from a woman in her sixties in good health and CMV-seropositive. This sequence joins TRBV28 and TRBJ2-3, with TRBD2 identical over 11 bases. The chain's CDR3 is CASTSGGTTDTQYF. The CDR3 DNA follows: TGTGCCAGCACTAGCGGGGGGACCACAGATACGCAGTATTTT.